This T cell receptor beta chain was obtained from a study of blood T cell repertoires in COVID-19. Study-wide background: COVID-19 samples collected from the United States, Italy and Spain covered acute and convalescent phases. Sample material is recorded as cDNA or gDNA derived from T cells, B-cell-depleted T cells, or PBMCs.

V was clipped by 0 bases and J by 3 bases, with 3 bases between them. The CDR3 consists of 14 residues. Germline V gene data show CDR1 as SGHAT and CDR2 as FQNNGV. Authors' processing steps: For nucleated cells, counts were estimated from reference gene primer amplification. TCRdb's table, derived via immunoSEQ multiplex PCR, lists solely in-frame clones and lacks some. The V and J calls and the clone size are those of that table, but D and trimming were determined from the DNA. The table has approximately 67,000 clones, about 90% seen once. This receptor was taken from a human donor in a cohort sampled during active COVID-19. The V and J genes are TRBV11-2 and TRBJ2-6; no firm D call. Sequencing input: peripheral blood. The CDR3 DNA reads TGTGCCAGCAGCTTAGACCGTGGGGCCAACGTCCTGACTTTC. Encoded protein: CASSLDRGANVLTF.